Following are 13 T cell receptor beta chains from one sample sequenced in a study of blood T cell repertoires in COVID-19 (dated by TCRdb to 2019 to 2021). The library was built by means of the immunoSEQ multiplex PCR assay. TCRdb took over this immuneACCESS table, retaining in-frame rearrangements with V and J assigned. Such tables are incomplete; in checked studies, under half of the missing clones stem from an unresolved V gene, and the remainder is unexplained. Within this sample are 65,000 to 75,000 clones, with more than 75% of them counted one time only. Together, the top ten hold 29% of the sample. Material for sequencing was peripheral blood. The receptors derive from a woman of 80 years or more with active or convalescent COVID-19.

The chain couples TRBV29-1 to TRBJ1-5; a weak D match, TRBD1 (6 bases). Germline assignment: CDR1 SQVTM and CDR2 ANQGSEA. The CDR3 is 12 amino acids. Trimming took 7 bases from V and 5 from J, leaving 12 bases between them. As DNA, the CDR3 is TGCAGCGCTGGACAGTTAGATCAGCCCCAGCATTTT. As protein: CSAGQLDQPQHF.

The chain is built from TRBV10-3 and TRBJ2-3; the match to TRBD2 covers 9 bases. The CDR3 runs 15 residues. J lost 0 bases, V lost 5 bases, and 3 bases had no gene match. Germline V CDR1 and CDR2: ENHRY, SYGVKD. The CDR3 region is CAISLAGTSTDTQYF. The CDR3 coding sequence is TGTGCCATCAGTCTAGCGGGGACTAGCACAGATACGCAGTATTTT.

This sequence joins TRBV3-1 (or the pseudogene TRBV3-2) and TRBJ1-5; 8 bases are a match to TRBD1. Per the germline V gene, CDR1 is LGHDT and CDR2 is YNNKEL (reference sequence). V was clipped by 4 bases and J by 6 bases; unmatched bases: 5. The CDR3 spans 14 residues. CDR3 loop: CASSPDRGGQPQHF. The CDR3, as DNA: TGTGCCAGCAGCCCAGACAGGGGTGGTCAGCCCCAGCATTTT.

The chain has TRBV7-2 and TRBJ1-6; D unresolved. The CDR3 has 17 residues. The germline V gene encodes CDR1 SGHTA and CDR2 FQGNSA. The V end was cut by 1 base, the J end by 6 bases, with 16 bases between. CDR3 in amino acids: CASSLGRRGSTNSPLHF. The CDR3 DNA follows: TGTGCCAGCAGCTTAGGGCGGCGGGGTTCGACTAATTCACCCCTCCACTTT. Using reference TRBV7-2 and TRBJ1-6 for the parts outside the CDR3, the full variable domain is GAGVSQSPSNKVTEKGKDVELRCDPISGHTALYWYRQSLGQGLEFLIYFQGNSAPDKSGLPSDRFSAERTGGSVSTLTIQRTQQEDSAVYLCASSLGRRGSTNSPLHFGNGTRLTVT.

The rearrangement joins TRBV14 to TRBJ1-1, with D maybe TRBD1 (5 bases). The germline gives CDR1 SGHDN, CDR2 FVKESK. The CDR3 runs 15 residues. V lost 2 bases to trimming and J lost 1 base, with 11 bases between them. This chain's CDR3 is CASSQFTRANTEAFF. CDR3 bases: TGTGCCAGCAGCCAATTTACCAGGGCGAACACTGAAGCTTTCTTT.

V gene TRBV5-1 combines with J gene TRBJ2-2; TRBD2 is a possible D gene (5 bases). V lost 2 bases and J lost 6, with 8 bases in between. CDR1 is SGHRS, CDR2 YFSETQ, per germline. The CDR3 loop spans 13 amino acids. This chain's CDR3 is CASSFGSAGELFF. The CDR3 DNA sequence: TGCGCCAGCAGCTTCGGTAGCGCCGGGGAGCTGTTTTTT.

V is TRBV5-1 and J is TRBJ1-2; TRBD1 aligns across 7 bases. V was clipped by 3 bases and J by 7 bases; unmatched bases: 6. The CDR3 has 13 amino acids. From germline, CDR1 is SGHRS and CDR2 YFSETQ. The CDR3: CASSSQGTAGYTF. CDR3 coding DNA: TGCGCCAGCAGCTCACAGGGGACGGCTGGCTACACCTTC.

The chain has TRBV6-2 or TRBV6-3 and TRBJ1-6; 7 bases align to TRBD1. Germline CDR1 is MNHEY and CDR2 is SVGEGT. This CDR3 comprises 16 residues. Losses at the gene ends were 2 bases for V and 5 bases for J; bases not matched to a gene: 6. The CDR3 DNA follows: TGTGCCAGCAGTTACGGAGAACAGGGGAATAATTCACCCCTCCACTTT. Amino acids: CASSYGEQGNNSPLHF.

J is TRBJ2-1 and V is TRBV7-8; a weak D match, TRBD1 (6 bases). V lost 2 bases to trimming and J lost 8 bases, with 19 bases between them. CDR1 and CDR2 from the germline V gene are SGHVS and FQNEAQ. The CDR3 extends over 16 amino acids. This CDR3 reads CASSLLGQGWFYEQFF. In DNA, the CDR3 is TGTGCCAGCAGCTTATTGGGCCAGGGGTGGTTCTATGAGCAGTTCTTC.

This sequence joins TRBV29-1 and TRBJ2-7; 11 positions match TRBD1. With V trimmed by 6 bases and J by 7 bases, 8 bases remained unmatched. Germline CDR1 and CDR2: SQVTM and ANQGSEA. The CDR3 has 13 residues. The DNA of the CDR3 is TGCAGCGTGCCGGGACAGGGGGTGGGGGAGCAGTACTTC. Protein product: CSVPGQGVGEQYF.

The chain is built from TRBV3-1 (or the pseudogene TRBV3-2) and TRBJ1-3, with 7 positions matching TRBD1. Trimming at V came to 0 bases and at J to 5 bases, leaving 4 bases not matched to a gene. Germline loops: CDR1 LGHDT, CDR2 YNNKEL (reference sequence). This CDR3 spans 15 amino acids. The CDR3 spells CASSQEIGGRNTIYF. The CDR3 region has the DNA TGTGCCAGCAGCCAAGAAATAGGGGGCCGAAACACCATATATTTT.

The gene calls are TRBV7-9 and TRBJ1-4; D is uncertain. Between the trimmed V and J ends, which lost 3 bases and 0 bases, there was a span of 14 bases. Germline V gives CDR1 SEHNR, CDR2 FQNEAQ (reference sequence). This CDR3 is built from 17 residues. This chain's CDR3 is CASSLGFDTTTNEKLFF. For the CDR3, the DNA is TGTGCCAGCAGCTTGGGCTTTGACACCACAACTAATGAAAAACTGTTTTTT.

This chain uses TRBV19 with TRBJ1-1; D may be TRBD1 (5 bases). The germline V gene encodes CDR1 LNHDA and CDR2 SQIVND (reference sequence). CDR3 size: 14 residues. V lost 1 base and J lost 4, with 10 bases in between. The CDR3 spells CASSIVRGGTEAFF. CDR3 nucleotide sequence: TGTGCCAGTAGTATAGTTCGGGGGGGCACTGAAGCTTTCTTT.